These T cell receptor beta chains were read from a single sample in a study of beta chain features in type 1 diabetes. TCRdb keeps only in-frame clones here, not all; method: immunoSEQ multiplex PCR. Among 200,000 to 250,000 clones listed, about 30% were seen once. The sequenced sample consisted of central memory CD4+ T cells from blood. The receptors come from a man between 25 and 39 years old in good health. Both conserved end residues are part of each CDR3. The D gene is left open where the match is weak. Some rows mark clone size as missing; the rest say once, few, many or name a class of expanded clone.

CDR3 protein,CDR3 DNA,J gene,V gene,clone size,D gene
CASSLASSENIQYF,TGTGCCAGCAGCTTAGCTAGCAGCGAAAACATTCAGTACTTC,TRBJ2-4,TRBV7-9,many,-
CASSEFGREETQYF,TGTGCCAGCAGTGAATTCGGAAGGGAAGAGACCCAGTACTTC,TRBJ2-5,TRBV25-1,many,-
CASKEMAGNTIYF,TGTGCCAGCAAGGAGATGGCTGGAAACACCATATATTTT,TRBJ1-3,TRBV2,-,-
CSVLQGASNQPQHF,TGCAGCGTTCTTCAGGGCGCCAGCAATCAGCCCCAGCATTTT,TRBJ1-5,TRBV29-1,-,-
CSVGQGDGYTF,TGCAGCGTTGGGCAGGGGGATGGCTACACCTTC,TRBJ1-2,TRBV29-1,-,TRBD1
CASSLAGLVPNEQFF,TGTGCCAGCAGCTTAGCAGGTCTAGTCCCCAATGAGCAGTTCTTC,TRBJ2-1,TRBV7-2,few,-
CASSPRGVKNIQYF,TGTGCCAGCAGTCCAAGAGGGGTAAAAAACATTCAGTACTTC,TRBJ2-4,TRBV27,-,-
CAWSPGLAVQETQYF,TGTGCCTGGAGTCCAGGACTAGCGGTACAAGAGACCCAGTACTTC,TRBJ2-5,TRBV30,few,TRBD2
CASSYGSDRAKNIQYF,TGTGCCAGCAGCTATGGATCCGACAGGGCCAAAAACATTCAGTACTTC,TRBJ2-4,TRBV5-4,few,-
CASSLERTGKDIQYF,TGCGCCAGCAGCTTGGAAAGGACAGGGAAAGACATTCAGTACTTC,TRBJ2-4,TRBV5-1,many,TRBD1
CASSLEQLHEAFF,TGTGCCAGCAGCTTAGAACAGCTTCATGAAGCTTTCTTT,TRBJ1-1,TRBV7-9,-,-
CASGGGWTEAFF,TGTGCCAGCGGCGGGGGTTGGACTGAAGCTTTCTTT,TRBJ1-1,TRBV25-1,few,-
CASSLAAGSDEQFF,TGCGCCAGCAGCTTGGCGGCAGGGTCCGATGAGCAGTTCTTC,TRBJ2-1,TRBV5-1,-,-
CAWLMGGTDTQYF,TGTGCCTGGTTAATGGGTGGGACAGATACGCAGTATTTT,TRBJ2-3,TRBV30,few,-
CAWTSILGEQFF,TGTGCCTGGACCTCTATCCTAGGGGAGCAGTTCTTC,TRBJ2-1,TRBV30,few,-
CASSLPRALLTGELFF,TGTGCCAGCAGTTTACCCCGGGCCCTTCTGACCGGGGAGCTGTTTTTT,TRBJ2-2,TRBV28,many,-
CAWQIGQGAYNEQFF,TGTGCCTGGCAAATAGGACAGGGAGCCTACAATGAGCAGTTCTTC,TRBJ2-1,TRBV30,few,TRBD1
CSAGGKQETQYF,TGCAGCGCCGGGGGTAAACAAGAGACCCAGTACTTC,TRBJ2-5,TRBV29-1,few,-
CAIRSQRTGNTGELFF,TGTGCCATCAGATCTCAAAGGACAGGGAACACCGGGGAGCTGTTTTTT,TRBJ2-2,TRBV10-3,few,TRBD1
CASSAASSGNTIYF,TGTGCCAGCTCGGCTGCCTCCAGTGGAAACACCATATATTTT,TRBJ1-3,TRBV18,-,-